The T cell receptor (beta chain) under discussion was sequenced for a study of blood T cell repertoires in COVID-19. Study-wide context: Specimens from acute and convalescent COVID-19 originated in the United States, Italy and Spain. PBMCs, B-cell-depleted T cells, or T cells provided the cDNA or gDNA that made up the material.

Source study methods: Amplification of reference gene primers was used by the study to estimate nucleated cell counts. Sequencing used immunoSEQ multiplex PCR; TCRdb keeps in-frame clones, though not all of them. Clonal size and the V and J genes are those of that table, whereas D and trimming came from the DNA. Here the sample spans some 380,000 clones, more than 75% being singletons. The ends were cut back, 4 bases at V and 0 bases at J, with 19 bases in the middle. The V gene's germline CDR1 is SGHNT and CDR2 YYREEE (reference sequence). The CDR3 extends over 17 amino acids. The sequence was obtained from a human donor with acute or convalescent COVID-19. The donor label of this sample is uncertain. Specimen: peripheral blood. The chain couples TRBV5-4 to TRBJ1-1; D may be TRBD1 (6 bases). In nucleotides, the CDR3 is TGTGCCAGCAGCCCCTGGGCCCAGGGGCGCTTGAACACTGAAGCTTTCTTT. This sequence encodes CASSPWAQGRLNTEAFF.